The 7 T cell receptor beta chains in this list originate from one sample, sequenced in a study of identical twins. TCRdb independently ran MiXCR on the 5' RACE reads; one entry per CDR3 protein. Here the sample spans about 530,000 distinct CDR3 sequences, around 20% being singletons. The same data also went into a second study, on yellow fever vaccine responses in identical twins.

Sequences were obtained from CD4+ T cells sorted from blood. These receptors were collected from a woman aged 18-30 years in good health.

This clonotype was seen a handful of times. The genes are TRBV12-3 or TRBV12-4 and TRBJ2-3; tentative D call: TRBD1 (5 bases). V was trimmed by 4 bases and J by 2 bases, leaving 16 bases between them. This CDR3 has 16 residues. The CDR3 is CASSSPFGRATDTQYF. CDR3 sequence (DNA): TGTGCCAGCAGTTCCCCATTCGGCAGGGCCACAGATACGCAGTATTTT.

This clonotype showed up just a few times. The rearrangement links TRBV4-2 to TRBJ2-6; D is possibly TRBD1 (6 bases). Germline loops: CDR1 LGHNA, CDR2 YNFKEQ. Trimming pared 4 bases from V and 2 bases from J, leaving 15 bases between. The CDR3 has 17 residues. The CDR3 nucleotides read TGTGCCAGCAGCCCGGACAGTTCCTCGGCTGGGGCCAACGTCCTGACTTTC. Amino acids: CASSPDSSSAGANVLTF.

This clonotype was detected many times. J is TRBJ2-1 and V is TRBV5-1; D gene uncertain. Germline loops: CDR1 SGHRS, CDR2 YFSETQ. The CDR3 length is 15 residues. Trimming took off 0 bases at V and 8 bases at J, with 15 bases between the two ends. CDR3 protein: CASSLGSPPTYEQFF. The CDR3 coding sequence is TGCGCCAGCAGCTTGGGTAGCCCCCCCACATATGAGCAGTTCTTC.

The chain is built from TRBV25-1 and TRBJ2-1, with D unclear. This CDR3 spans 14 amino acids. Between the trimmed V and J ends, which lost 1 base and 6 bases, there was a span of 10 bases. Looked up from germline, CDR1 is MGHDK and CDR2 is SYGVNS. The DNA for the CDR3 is TGTGCCAGCAGTGAATTGGGGTGGGGCAATGAGCAGTTCTTC. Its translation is CASSELGWGNEQFF.

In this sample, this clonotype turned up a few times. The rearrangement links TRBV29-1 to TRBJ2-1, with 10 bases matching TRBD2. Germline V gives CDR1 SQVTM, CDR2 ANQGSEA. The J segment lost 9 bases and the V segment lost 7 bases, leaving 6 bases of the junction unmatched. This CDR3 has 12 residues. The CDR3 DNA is TGCAGCGGTAAGCGGGAGGGGGTTGAGCAGTTCTTC. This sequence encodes CSGKREGVEQFF.

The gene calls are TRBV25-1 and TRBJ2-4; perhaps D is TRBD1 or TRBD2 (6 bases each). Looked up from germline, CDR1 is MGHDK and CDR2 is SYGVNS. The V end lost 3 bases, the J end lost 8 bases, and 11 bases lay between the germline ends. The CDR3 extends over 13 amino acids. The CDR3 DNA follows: TGTGCCAGCAGTGACTCAAGGGGGGACATTCAGTACTTC. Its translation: CASSDSRGDIQYF. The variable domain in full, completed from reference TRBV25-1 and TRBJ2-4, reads EADIYQTPRYLVIGTGKKITLECSQTMGHDKMYWYQQDPGMELHLIHYSYGVNSTEKGDLSSESTVSRIRTEHFPLTLESARPSHTSQYLCASSDSRGDIQYFGAGTRLSVL.

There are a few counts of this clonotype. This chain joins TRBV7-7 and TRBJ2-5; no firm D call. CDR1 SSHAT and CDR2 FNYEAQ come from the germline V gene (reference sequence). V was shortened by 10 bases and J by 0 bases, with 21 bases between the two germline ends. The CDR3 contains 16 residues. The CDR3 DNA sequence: TGTGCCACCTCAAGAACCGGGCTGTCAAACCAAGAGACCCAGTACTTC. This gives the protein CATSRTGLSNQETQYF.